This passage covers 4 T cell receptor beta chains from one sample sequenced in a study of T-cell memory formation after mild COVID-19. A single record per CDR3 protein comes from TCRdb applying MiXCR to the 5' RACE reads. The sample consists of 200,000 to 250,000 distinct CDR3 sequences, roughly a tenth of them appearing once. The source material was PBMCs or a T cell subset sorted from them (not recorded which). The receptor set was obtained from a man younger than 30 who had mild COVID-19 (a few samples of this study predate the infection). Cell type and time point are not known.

The CDR3 reads CASSEGGTALHFYGYTF. In DNA form, the CDR3 reads TGCGCCAGCAGCGAGGGTGGGACCGCCTTACATTTCTATGGCTACACCTTC. The rearrangement joins TRBV5-1 to TRBJ1-2, with D possibly TRBD1 on 5 matching bases. Germline V gene sequence: CDR1 SGHRS, CDR2 YFSETQ. The CDR3 has 17 amino acids. V gave up 4 bases and J gave up 4 bases, with 23 bases separating them.

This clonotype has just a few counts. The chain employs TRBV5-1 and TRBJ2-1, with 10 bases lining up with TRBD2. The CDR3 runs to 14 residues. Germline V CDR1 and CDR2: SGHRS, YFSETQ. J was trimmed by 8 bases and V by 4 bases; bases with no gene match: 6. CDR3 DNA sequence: TGCGCCAGCAGCCCCCCCGGACTAGCGGATGAGCAGTTCTTC. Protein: CASSPPGLADEQFF.

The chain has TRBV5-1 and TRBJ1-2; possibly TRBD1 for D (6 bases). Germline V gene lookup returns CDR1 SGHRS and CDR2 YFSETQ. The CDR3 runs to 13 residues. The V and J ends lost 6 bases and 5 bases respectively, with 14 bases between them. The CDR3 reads CASTRGGGYGYTF. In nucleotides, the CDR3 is TGCGCCAGCACCAGGGGAGGGGGATATGGCTACACCTTC.

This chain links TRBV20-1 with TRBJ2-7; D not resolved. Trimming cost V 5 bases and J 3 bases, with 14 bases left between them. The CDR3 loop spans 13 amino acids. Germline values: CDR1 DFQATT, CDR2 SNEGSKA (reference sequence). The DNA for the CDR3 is TGCAGTGCTCCCGCAGGTGGTTACTACGAGCAGTACTTC. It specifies CSAPAGGYYEQYF.